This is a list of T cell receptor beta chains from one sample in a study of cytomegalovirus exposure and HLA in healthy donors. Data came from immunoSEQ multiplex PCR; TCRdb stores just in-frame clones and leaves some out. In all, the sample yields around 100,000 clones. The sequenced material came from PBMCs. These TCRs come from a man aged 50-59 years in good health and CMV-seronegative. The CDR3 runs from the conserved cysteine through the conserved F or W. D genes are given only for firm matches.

cdr3_nt: TGCGCCGGCAGCTTGTTGACGAGGGACACTGAAGCTTTCTTT
cdr3_aa: CAGSLLTRDTEAFF
v_call: TRBV5-1
j_call: TRBJ1-1
d_call: -

cdr3_nt: TGCGCCAGCAGCCCCAGCGGGGTCACTGGAAACACCATATATTTT
cdr3_aa: CASSPSGVTGNTIYF
v_call: TRBV5-1
j_call: TRBJ1-3
d_call: -

cdr3_nt: TGTGCCAGCAGCTTGGGACATAATAATTCACCCCTCCACTTT
cdr3_aa: CASSLGHNNSPLHF
v_call: TRBV5-4
j_call: TRBJ1-6
d_call: -

cdr3_nt: TGTGCCAGCTCCGGGACTAGCGCCTTCAATGAGCAGTTCTTC
cdr3_aa: CASSGTSAFNEQFF
v_call: TRBV18
j_call: TRBJ2-1
d_call: TRBD2

cdr3_nt: TGTGCCAGCAGCGTAGAAGTGGCTGGCACCATCTCTGGAAACACCATATATTTT
cdr3_aa: CASSVEVAGTISGNTIYF
v_call: TRBV9
j_call: TRBJ1-3
d_call: -

cdr3_nt: TGCGCCAGCAGCCACTTAGCAACTAATGAAAAACTGTTTTTT
cdr3_aa: CASSHLATNEKLFF
v_call: TRBV4-1
j_call: TRBJ1-4
d_call: -

cdr3_nt: TGTGCCAGCAGTGACTTGGGCAGTCGGGGCTACACCTTC
cdr3_aa: CASSDLGSRGYTF
v_call: TRBV25-1
j_call: TRBJ1-2
d_call: -

cdr3_nt: TGTGCCACCTGGGACAGGGGATATAGCAATCAGCCCCAGCATTTT
cdr3_aa: CATWDRGYSNQPQHF
v_call: TRBV19
j_call: TRBJ1-5
d_call: TRBD1

cdr3_nt: TGTGCCAGTAGTATCGGTTATCAGCCCCAGCATTTT
cdr3_aa: CASSIGYQPQHF
v_call: TRBV19
j_call: TRBJ1-5
d_call: -

cdr3_nt: TGTGCCAGCAGCTTAGATCTAACAGATACGCAGTATTTT
cdr3_aa: CASSLDLTDTQYF
v_call: TRBV11-3
j_call: TRBJ2-3
d_call: -

cdr3_nt: TGTGCTGTCGGGCAGGGAATAAGCACAGATACGCAGTATTTT
cdr3_aa: CAVGQGISTDTQYF
v_call: TRBV7-9
j_call: TRBJ2-3
d_call: -

cdr3_nt: TGTGCCATCAGTGATGGCGGGGATTCCACAGATACGCAGTATTTT
cdr3_aa: CAISDGGDSTDTQYF
v_call: TRBV10-3
j_call: TRBJ2-3
d_call: -

cdr3_nt: TGCGCCAGCGGGCAGCGGGAGGGCCACCTTGAGCAGTTCTTC
cdr3_aa: CASGQREGHLEQFF
v_call: TRBV5-1
j_call: TRBJ2-1
d_call: TRBD2

cdr3_nt: TGTGCCAGCAGCCAAGGAGGGCAGGGGGCTATGGAGACCCAGTACTTC
cdr3_aa: CASSQGGQGAMETQYF
v_call: TRBV4-2
j_call: TRBJ2-5
d_call: TRBD1

cdr3_nt: TGTGCCAGCAGCTTAGACGTGGAGTCACCCCTCCACTTT
cdr3_aa: CASSLDVESPLHF
v_call: TRBV5-4
j_call: TRBJ1-6
d_call: -

cdr3_nt: TGTGCCAGCGCCGGCGGGCGAAATGAAAAACTGTTTTTT
cdr3_aa: CASAGGRNEKLFF
v_call: TRBV18
j_call: TRBJ1-4
d_call: -

cdr3_nt: TGTGCCAGTAGTCGACAGTTCCAAGAGACCCAGTACTTC
cdr3_aa: CASSRQFQETQYF
v_call: TRBV19
j_call: TRBJ2-5
d_call: -

cdr3_nt: TGCGCCAGCAGCCAAGTCGCAGGGGTAAGGTATGGCTACACCTTC
cdr3_aa: CASSQVAGVRYGYTF
v_call: TRBV4-3
j_call: TRBJ1-2
d_call: -

cdr3_nt: TGTGCCAGCAGCTTGTTGCCGGGACAACCCTACGAGCAGTACTTC
cdr3_aa: CASSLLPGQPYEQYF
v_call: TRBV5-5
j_call: TRBJ2-7
d_call: -

cdr3_nt: TGTGCCAGCTCAACCAGTACCAGGTACCAAGAGACCCAGTACTTC
cdr3_aa: CASSTSTRYQETQYF
v_call: TRBV18
j_call: TRBJ2-5
d_call: -

cdr3_nt: TGTGCCTGGGGTGTGGGAGACCTTCGGCAGCCCCAGCATTTT
cdr3_aa: CAWGVGDLRQPQHF
v_call: TRBV30
j_call: TRBJ1-5
d_call: -

cdr3_nt: TGTGCCAGCAGCTTGGTAGGGGGCGGAGAGACCCAGTACTTC
cdr3_aa: CASSLVGGGETQYF
v_call: TRBV5-6
j_call: TRBJ2-5
d_call: TRBD1

cdr3_nt: TGTGCCAGCAGCTCGGGACTAGCGGGAGGGTACACAGATACGCAGTATTTT
cdr3_aa: CASSSGLAGGYTDTQYF
v_call: TRBV7-9
j_call: TRBJ2-3
d_call: TRBD2

cdr3_nt: TGTGCCAGCAGCGTAGGTTGGAGGGCAGAATACGAGCAGTACTTC
cdr3_aa: CASSVGWRAEYEQYF
v_call: TRBV9
j_call: TRBJ2-7
d_call: -

cdr3_nt: TGTGCCAGCAGTTACTCGGAGAAGGGAAACACCATATATTTT
cdr3_aa: CASSYSEKGNTIYF
v_call: TRBV6-5
j_call: TRBJ1-3
d_call: -

cdr3_nt: TGCGCCAGCAGCTTCGACAGGAGCACAGATACGCAGTATTTT
cdr3_aa: CASSFDRSTDTQYF
v_call: TRBV5-1
j_call: TRBJ2-3
d_call: -

cdr3_nt: TGCAGCGTCACTACGTGGGAGACCCAGTACTTC
cdr3_aa: CSVTTWETQYF
v_call: TRBV29-1
j_call: TRBJ2-5
d_call: -

cdr3_nt: TGCAGCGTTGGGAAGGACAGGTATTCACCCCTCCACTTT
cdr3_aa: CSVGKDRYSPLHF
v_call: TRBV29-1
j_call: TRBJ1-6
d_call: TRBD1

cdr3_nt: TGTGCCACCAGCAGAGGACTGGAAGACTATGGCTACACCTTC
cdr3_aa: CATSRGLEDYGYTF
v_call: TRBV15
j_call: TRBJ1-2
d_call: -